This passage covers 3 T cell receptor beta chains from one sample sequenced in a study of T cells of healthy individuals. From the 5' RACE reads, TCRdb called clonotypes with MiXCR, one entry per CDR3 protein. This table has fewer than 75,000 distinct CDR3 sequences, 15% to 20% appearing once. These receptors came from a human donor in good health.

This rearrangement joins TRBV19 to TRBJ1-1, with 9 positions matching TRBD1. The CDR3 consists of 12 residues. V lost 4 bases to trimming and J lost 6 bases; unmatched junction nucleotides: 0. The germline V gene encodes CDR1 LNHDA and CDR2 SQIVND (reference sequence). CDR3 protein: CASSRQGAEAFF. For the CDR3, the DNA is TGTGCCAGTAGTAGACAGGGGGCTGAAGCTTTCTTT.

V gene TRBV4-1 combines with J gene TRBJ2-1; 15 bases are shared with TRBD2. J gave up 7 bases and V 5 bases, and 3 bases lay outside the gene matches. Germline loops: CDR1 MGHRA, CDR2 YSYEKL. The CDR3 covers 15 residues. CDR3 in amino acids: CASSWTSGGANEQFF. CDR3 sequence (DNA): TGCGCCAGCAGCTGGACTAGCGGGGGGGCAAATGAGCAGTTCTTC.

This clonotype has more than one count but fewer than ten. This sequence joins TRBV7-9 and TRBJ2-1; D not certain. Germline V gene sequence: CDR1 SEHNR, CDR2 FQNEAQ (reference sequence). The CDR3 is 16 amino acids. Trimming removed 4 bases from V and 5 bases from J, with 18 bases in between. Here the CDR3 DNA reads TGTGCCAGCAGCTACGATTGGACCCTCGCCCACAATGAGCAGTTCTTC. Protein product: CASSYDWTLAHNEQFF.